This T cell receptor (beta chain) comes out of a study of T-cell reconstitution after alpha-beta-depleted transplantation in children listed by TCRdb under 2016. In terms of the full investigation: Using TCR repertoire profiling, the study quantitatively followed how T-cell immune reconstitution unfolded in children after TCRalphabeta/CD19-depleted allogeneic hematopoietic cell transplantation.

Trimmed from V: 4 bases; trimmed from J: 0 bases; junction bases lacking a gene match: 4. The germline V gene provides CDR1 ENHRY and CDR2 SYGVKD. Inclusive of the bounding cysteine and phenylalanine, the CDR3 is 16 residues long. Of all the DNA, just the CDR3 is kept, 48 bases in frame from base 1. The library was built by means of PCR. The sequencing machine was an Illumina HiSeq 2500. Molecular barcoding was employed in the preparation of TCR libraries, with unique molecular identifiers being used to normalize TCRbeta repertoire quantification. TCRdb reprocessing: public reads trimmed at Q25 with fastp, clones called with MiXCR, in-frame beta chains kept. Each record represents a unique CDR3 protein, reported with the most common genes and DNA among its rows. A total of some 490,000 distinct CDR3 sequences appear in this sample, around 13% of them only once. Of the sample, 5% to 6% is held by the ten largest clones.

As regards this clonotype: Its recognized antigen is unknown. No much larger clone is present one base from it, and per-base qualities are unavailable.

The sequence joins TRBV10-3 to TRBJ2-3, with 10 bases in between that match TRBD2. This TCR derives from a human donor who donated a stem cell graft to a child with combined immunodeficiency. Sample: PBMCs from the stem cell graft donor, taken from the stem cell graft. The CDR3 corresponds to CAISGSGGASTDTQYF. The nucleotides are TGTGCCATCAGTGGGAGCGGGGGGGCTAGCACAGATACGCAGTATTTT.